This TCR beta chain was retrieved from a study of shared clonotypes between healthy human individuals. The repertoire was sequenced with immunoSEQ multiplex PCR; TCRdb's copy has only in-frame clones and lacks some. This sample has about 1 million clones, with about 84% found just once. The CDR3 contains 14 residues. V lost 0 bases and J 4 bases, leaving 7 bases between the germline ends. The germline V gene encodes CDR1 SGHTS and CDR2 YDEGEE. The genes are TRBV5-8 and TRBJ1-4; weak D call: TRBD1 (5 bases). This clonotype was obtained from a man aged 18 to 29 in good health. Some clones in this sample may be carry-over from other donors' samples. Sequenced material: memory CD4+ T cells from PBMCs. Regarding subset: CD45RA-negative fraction. The CDR3 DNA sequence: TGTGCCAGCAGCTTGGACAGGCTTAATGAAAAACTGTTTTTT. This gives the protein CASSLDRLNEKLFF.